The 26 T cell receptor beta chains below come from one sample, sequenced in a study of blood T cell repertoires in COVID-19. The method was immunoSEQ multiplex PCR; TCRdb's version includes in-frame clones alone and lacks a portion of them. The sample lists 80,000 to 100,000 clones; over 75% were seen once. Sequenced sample: peripheral blood. The receptors were gathered from a man aged 55 to 69 with acute or convalescent COVID-19.

The chain uses TRBV6-1 and TRBJ1-1, with D hard to call. Trimming pared 0 bases from V and 1 base from J, leaving 6 bases between. The CDR3 is 14 residues long. CDR1 and CDR2 (germline): MNHNS, SASEGT. The CDR3 spells CASSEARRNTEAFF. CDR3 nucleotides: TGTGCCAGCAGTGAAGCTCGCAGGAACACTGAAGCTTTCTTT.

This rearrangement joins TRBV9 to TRBJ2-3, with TRBD2 identical over 11 bases. The trim removed 1 base at V and 6 bases at J, leaving 4 bases unmatched. The CDR3 is made up of 15 amino acids. Germline CDR1 SGDLS, CDR2 YYNGEE. CDR3 bases: TGTGCCAGCAGCGTATCGGCTAGCGGGAGGGATACGCAGTATTTT. Amino acid sequence: CASSVSASGRDTQYF.

In this sample, this clone turned up once. The V call is TRBV5-1, the J call TRBJ2-1; 7 bases are a match to TRBD2. V shed 6 bases, J shed 1 base, and the junction held 4 bases outside the gene matches. The CDR3 is 14 amino acids. Germline V CDR1 and CDR2: SGHRS, YFSETQ. In nucleotides, the CDR3 is TGCGCCAGCATACTAGCGCCTTCCTACAATGAGCAGTTCTTC. Its protein product is CASILAPSYNEQFF.

The V and J genes are TRBV5-1 and TRBJ2-3; 9 bases are a match to TRBD2. Losses at the gene ends were 4 bases for V and 3 bases for J; bases not matched to a gene: 3. Germline CDR1 reads SGHRS; CDR2 reads YFSETQ. This CDR3 spans 14 amino acids. The CDR3 loop is CASSSGRSTDTQYF. In DNA form, the CDR3 reads TGCGCCAGCAGCAGCGGGAGGTCAACAGATACGCAGTATTTT.

The CDR3 DNA sequence: TGTGCCAGCAGTGAAGCCTACAGGGCCTATAATTCACCCCTCCACTTT. Protein product: CASSEAYRAYNSPLHF. The chain uses TRBV6-1 and TRBJ1-6, with a possible D match to TRBD1 (6 bases). V shed 0 bases and J shed 2 bases, with 8 bases lying between them. The CDR3 runs to 16 residues. Germline CDR1 and CDR2: MNHNS and SASEGT.

The chain couples TRBV5-6 to TRBJ1-4, with 10 nucleotides matching TRBD1. V lost 3 bases and J lost 3; bases outside the gene matches: 5. From germline, CDR1 is SGHDT and CDR2 YYEEEE. This CDR3 contains 16 residues. The CDR3 DNA sequence: TGTGCCAGCAGCTCCGGGACAGGGGTGTCTAATGAAAAACTGTTTTTT. This translates into CASSSGTGVSNEKLFF.

This clone appeared once. The chain uses TRBV7-2 and TRBJ1-2; 8 bases fit TRBD1. Per the germline V gene, CDR1 is SGHTA and CDR2 is FQGNSA. The junction had 4 bases not matched to a gene; V was cut back by 2 bases and J by 8 bases. The CDR3 sequence is 13 residues long. The CDR3 sequence: CASSLSQGAGYTF. The CDR3 nucleotides read TGTGCCAGCAGCTTATCTCAGGGGGCGGGCTACACCTTC. The variable domain in full, completed from reference TRBV7-2 and TRBJ1-2, reads GAGVSQSPSNKVTEKGKDVELRCDPISGHTALYWYRQSLGQGLEFLIYFQGNSAPDKSGLPSDRFSAERTGGSVSTLTIQRTQQEDSAVYLCASSLSQGAGYTFGSGTRLTVV.

This clone has only a few counts. Other DNA sequences from this sample encode an identical CDR3 as well. V and J are TRBV5-1 and TRBJ2-7; D unclear. This CDR3 has 14 residues. V lost 0 bases and J 1 base, leaving 8 bases between the germline ends. Germline lookup yields CDR1 SGHRS and CDR2 YFSETQ. CDR3 nucleotide sequence: TGCGCCAGCAGCTTGGGGTCCGGGTCCTACGAGCAGTACTTC. It is translated as CASSLGSGSYEQYF.

This clone was observed many times. The rearrangement links TRBV20-1 to TRBJ2-5, with D unresolved. The CDR3 is 14 residues long. The V end was cut by 3 bases, the J end by 2 bases, with 13 bases between. Germline CDR1 and CDR2: DFQATT and SNEGSKA (reference sequence). In nucleotides, the CDR3 is TGCAGTGCTAGTTTGCACCAGTTTCAAGAGACCCAGTACTTC. This codes for CSASLHQFQETQYF.

This clone has a single count. The rearrangement joins TRBV27 to TRBJ2-5; 9 bases line up with TRBD2. The CDR3 runs 14 residues. Germline-derived CDR1 and CDR2 are MNHEY and SMNVEV (reference sequence). Trimming at V came to 6 bases and at J to 2 bases, leaving 4 bases not matched to a gene. The CDR3, as DNA: TGTGCCAGCAGCTCGGGACTAGCACAAGAGACCCAGTACTTC. Protein: CASSSGLAQETQYF.

This CDR3 reads CASSQGTGGYGTEAFF. CDR3 coding DNA: TGCGCCAGCAGCCAAGGGACAGGGGGATATGGCACTGAAGCTTTCTTT. The chain employs TRBV4-1 and TRBJ1-1; 10 bases line up with TRBD1. The CDR3 extends over 16 amino acids. CDR1 MGHRA and CDR2 YSYEKL come from the germline V gene. The trim removed 1 base at V and 4 bases at J, leaving 6 bases unmatched.

CDR3 in amino acids: CASTPSQQGYQPQHF. The CDR3 DNA reads as TGTGCCAGTACCCCCAGTCAACAGGGATATCAGCCCCAGCATTTT. This chain joins TRBV19 and TRBJ1-5; possibly TRBD1 for D (6 bases). Looked up from germline, CDR1 is LNHDA and CDR2 is SQIVND (reference sequence). V gave up 7 bases and J gave up 5 bases, with 18 bases separating them. CDR3 length: 15 amino acids. Drawing the rest from reference TRBV19 and TRBJ1-5, the complete variable domain is DGGITQSPKYLFRKEGQNVTLSCEQNLNHDAMYWYRQDPGQGLRLIYYSQIVNDFQKGDIAEGYSVSREKKESFPLTVTSAQKNPTAFYLCASTPSQQGYQPQHFGDGTRLSIL.

The genes are TRBV7-9 and TRBJ1-2; weak D call: TRBD1 (6 bases). CDR3 size: 13 residues. Germline V gene lookup returns CDR1 SEHNR and CDR2 FQNEAQ (reference sequence). Trimming stripped 1 base from V and 6 bases from J, with 9 bases between. The DNA for the CDR3 is TGTGCCAGCAGCTTAGAGGGGGTAGATGGCTACACCTTC. Encoded protein: CASSLEGVDGYTF.

The chain is built from TRBV19 and TRBJ2-2, with D possibly being TRBD1 (6 bases). CDR1 LNHDA and CDR2 SQIVND come from the germline V gene (reference sequence). The CDR3 has 14 residues. With 5 bases removed from V and 6 bases from J, the gap between germline ends came to 13 bases. In DNA, the CDR3 is TGTGCCAGTAGTGATTGGGACACCGCCGGGGAGCTGTTTTTT. Its translation is CASSDWDTAGELFF.

This sequence joins TRBV12-3 or TRBV12-4 and TRBJ1-2, with 9 bases identical to TRBD1. V shed 6 bases and J 6 bases; nucleotides not matched to a gene: 5. CDR3 size: 13 residues. CDR3 nucleotides: TGTGCCAGCAGCCGGACAGGGGAGAATGGCTACACCTTC. It encodes CASSRTGENGYTF.

J is TRBJ2-3 and V is TRBV11-2; 9 bases are a match to TRBD2. In germline, CDR1 is SGHAT, CDR2 FQNNGV. CDR3 length: 15 residues. V gave up 0 bases and J gave up 6 bases; unmatched junction bases: 4. The DNA of the CDR3 is TGTGCCAGCAGCTTAGATGGTCTAGCGGGGGATACGCAGTATTTT. Translated, it gives CASSLDGLAGDTQYF.

The chain combines TRBV10-3 with TRBJ2-7; TRBD2 matches 10 bases. V trimming: 4 bases; J trimming: 2 bases; junction bases outside the gene matches: 8. Germline CDR1 ENHRY, CDR2 SYGVKD. There are 16 residues in the CDR3. The CDR3 protein is CAISAVTSGRPYEQYF. CDR3 in DNA: TGTGCCATCAGTGCCGTGACTAGCGGGCGACCCTACGAGCAGTACTTC.

V usage is TRBV15 and J usage is TRBJ2-2, with D tentatively TRBD1 (6 bases). The CDR3 has 18 amino acids. Germline-derived CDR1 and CDR2 are LNHNV and YYDKDF (reference sequence). Trimming took 0 bases from V and 3 from J, leaving 17 bases between them. CDR3 bases: TGTGCCACCAGCAGAGATGGGGCCGGGACAAGGGACACCGGGGAGCTGTTTTTT. Translated: CATSRDGAGTRDTGELFF. The whole variable domain, filled in from reference TRBV15 and TRBJ2-2, reads DAMVIQNPRYQVTQFGKPVTLSCSQTLNHNVMYWYQQKSSQAPKLLFHYYDKDFNNEADTPDNFQSRRPNTSFCFLDIRSPGLGDTAMYLCATSRDGAGTRDTGELFFGEGSRLTVL.

The CDR3 sequence is CATSSQEGRNQPQHF. CDR3 coding DNA: TGTGCCACCAGCAGCCAGGAGGGACGGAATCAGCCCCAGCATTTT. The chain combines TRBV15 with TRBJ1-5, with D perhaps TRBD1 (5 bases). Per germline, CDR1 LNHNV and CDR2 YYDKDF (reference sequence). This CDR3 is built from 15 residues. Trimming stripped 3 bases from V and 4 bases from J, with 13 bases between.

The rearrangement uses TRBV5-1 and TRBJ1-6; TRBD1 agrees at 7 bases. The CDR3 is 15 residues long. The germline V gene has CDR1 SGHRS and CDR2 YFSETQ. The V gene end was trimmed by 3 bases and the J gene end by 8 bases; junction bases not matched to a gene: 8. CDR3 nucleotides: TGCGCCAGCAGCTACGGACAGGCTCCTTATTCACCCCTCCACTTT. It yields the protein CASSYGQAPYSPLHF.

The rearrangement joins TRBV5-1 to TRBJ2-1; TRBD2 is a possible D gene (5 bases). Trimming shortened V by 0 bases and J by 2 bases, and 15 bases separated the two germline ends. The germline gives CDR1 SGHRS, CDR2 YFSETQ. This CDR3 spans 17 amino acids. CDR3 sequence: CASSLVASYIAYNEQFF. The CDR3, as DNA: TGCGCCAGCAGCTTGGTGGCTAGCTATATTGCCTACAATGAGCAGTTCTTC.

This clone was seen just once. The V gene is TRBV19, the J gene TRBJ1-3; TRBD1 might be the D (6 bases). The ends were cut back, 6 bases at V and 1 base at J, with 10 bases in the middle. The CDR3 consists of 14 residues. In germline, CDR1 is LNHDA, CDR2 SQIVND (reference sequence). The CDR3 DNA reads as TGTGCCAGTAGAGTGGACAGTTCTGGAAACACCATATATTTT. Residues: CASRVDSSGNTIYF.

This clone showed up just a few times. V usage is TRBV5-1 and J usage is TRBJ1-1, with D maybe TRBD1 (6 bases). The V end was cut by 2 bases, the J end by 0 bases, with 14 bases between. The CDR3 covers 16 residues. In germline, CDR1 is SGHRS, CDR2 YFSETQ. This CDR3 is CASSFKGQGLNTEAFF. DNA of the CDR3: TGCGCCAGCAGCTTCAAAGGCCAGGGGCTGAACACTGAAGCTTTCTTT. Filled out from reference TRBV5-1 and TRBJ1-1, the complete variable domain reads KAGVTQTPRYLIKTRGQQVTLSCSPISGHRSVSWYQQTPGQGLQFLFEYFSETQRNKGNFPGRFSGRQFSNSRSEMNVSTLELGDSALYLCASSFKGQGLNTEAFFGQGTRLTVV.

V gene TRBV4-2 combines with J gene TRBJ2-6, with 9 nucleotides matching TRBD1. V dropped 2 bases and J dropped 1; count of bases not matched to a gene: 6. The CDR3 loop spans 18 amino acids. Germline CDR1 and CDR2: LGHNA and YNFKEQ. CDR3 DNA: TGTGCCAGCAGCCAAAGCACAGGGGGCGAATCTGGGGCCAACGTCCTGACTTTC. Residues: CASSQSTGGESGANVLTF.

V gene TRBV3-1 (or the pseudogene TRBV3-2) combines with J gene TRBJ1-6; weak D call: TRBD1 (5 bases). Germline V CDR1 and CDR2: LGHDT, YNNKEL (reference sequence). This CDR3 is 12 amino acids long. The V end lost 6 bases, the J end lost 9 bases, and 9 bases lay between the germline ends. As DNA, the CDR3 is TGTGCCAGCAGGGAGCAGGGTTCACCCCTCCACTTT. Translated: CASREQGSPLHF.

A note on this clone: A read error may produce the germline difference seen at one junction end. The identical CDR3 is also encoded by other nucleotide sequences in the sample. The rearrangement links TRBV18 to TRBJ2-7, with 10 bases identical to TRBD2. Germline V gene data show CDR1 as KGHSH and CDR2 as LQKENI. The CDR3 loop spans 19 amino acids. DNA for the CDR3: TGTGCCAGCTCACCACAGAACTTCTGGCTAGCGGGGGTCTCCTACGAGCAGTACTTT. As protein: CASSPQNFWLAGVSYEQYF.